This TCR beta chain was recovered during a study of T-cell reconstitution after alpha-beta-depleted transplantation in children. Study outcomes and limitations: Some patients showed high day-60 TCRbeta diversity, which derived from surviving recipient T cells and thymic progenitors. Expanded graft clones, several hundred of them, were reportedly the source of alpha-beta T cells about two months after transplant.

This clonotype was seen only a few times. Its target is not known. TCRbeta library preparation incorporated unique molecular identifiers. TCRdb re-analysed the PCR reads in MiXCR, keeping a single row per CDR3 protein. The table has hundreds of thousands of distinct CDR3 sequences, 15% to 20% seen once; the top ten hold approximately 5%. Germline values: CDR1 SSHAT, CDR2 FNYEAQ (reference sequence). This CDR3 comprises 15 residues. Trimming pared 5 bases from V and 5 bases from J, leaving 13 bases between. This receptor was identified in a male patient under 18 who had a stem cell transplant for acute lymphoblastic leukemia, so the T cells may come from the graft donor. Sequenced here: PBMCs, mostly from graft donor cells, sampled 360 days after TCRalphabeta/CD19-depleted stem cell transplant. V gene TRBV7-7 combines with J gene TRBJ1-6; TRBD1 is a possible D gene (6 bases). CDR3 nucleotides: TGTGCCAGCAGCCCTGGACAGTTAAATAATTCACCCCTCCACTTT. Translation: CASSPGQLNNSPLHF.